This T cell receptor (beta chain) came from a study of cytomegalovirus exposure and HLA in healthy donors. Study-wide context: Later analysis reported that the roughly 120 validation repertoires shared the platform of the 650 to 700 first-cohort repertoires. General observations from the study: High sensitivity and specificity were reportedly achieved when the classifier diagnosed cytomegalovirus status.

TCRdb's table, derived via immunoSEQ multiplex PCR, lists solely in-frame clones and lacks some. The sample carries 130,000 to 150,000 clones, about 90% recorded once. Germline loops: CDR1 SGHNT, CDR2 YYREEE (reference sequence). V was pared by 1 base and J by 6 bases, with 17 bases of the junction left unmatched. The length of the CDR3 is 18 residues. In regard to this clone: The antigen is undetermined.

The sequenced material came from PBMCs. The receptor was derived from a woman younger than 35 in good health and CMV-seropositive. The rearrangement joins TRBV5-4 to TRBJ2-7; 9 bases match TRBD1. The CDR3 region is CASSLRLRGGTGIVEQYF. For the CDR3, the DNA is TGTGCCAGCAGCTTGCGTCTCAGGGGCGGGACAGGGATCGTCGAGCAGTACTTC.